This TCR beta chain was observed in a study of CD8 T cells in Susac syndrome. Notes on the study in general: The TCR sequencing and HLA analysis in the study involved a relatively small number of individuals, as the study acknowledged.

RNA, at about 0.5 to 1 ug, was reverse transcribed with random hexamers. TCRdb itself ran the immunoSEQ multiplex PCR reads through MiXCR, one entry per CDR3 protein. This sample yields around 150,000 distinct CDR3 sequences, of which around 94% are seen a single time; about 0.25% belongs to the top ten. The T cells that were sequenced for TCR beta were CD8+ and CD4+ cells from blood. Healthy donors constituted the controls, which were matched for age and sex. Negative magnetic isolation gave CD8+ and CD4+ cells; FACS enriched CD8+ TEMRA. On this clonotype itself: Its antigen is as yet unknown.

This CDR3 is built from 14 residues. The J segment lost 6 bases and the V segment lost 7 bases, leaving 6 bases of the junction unmatched. Germline loops: CDR1 MNHEY, CDR2 SMNVEV (reference sequence). The chain carries TRBV27 and TRBJ2-1; 10 bases are shared with TRBD1. The sequence was collected from a human donor in good health. Sample: CD8+ T cells from PBMCs. CDR3 region: CASISGTGVNEQFF. CDR3 sequence (DNA): TGTGCCAGCATCTCCGGGACAGGGGTCAATGAGCAGTTCTTC.